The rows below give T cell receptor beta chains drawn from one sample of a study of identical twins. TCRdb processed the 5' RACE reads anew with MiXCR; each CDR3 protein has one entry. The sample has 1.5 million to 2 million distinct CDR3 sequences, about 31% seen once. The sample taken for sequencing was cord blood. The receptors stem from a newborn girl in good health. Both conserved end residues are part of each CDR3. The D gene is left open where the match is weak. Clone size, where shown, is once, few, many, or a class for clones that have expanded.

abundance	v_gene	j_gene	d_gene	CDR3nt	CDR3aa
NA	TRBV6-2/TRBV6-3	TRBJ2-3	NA	TGTGCCAGCAGTTATATCCTTAGCGGAGGAGGATCGTTCACAGATACGCAGTATTTT	CASSYILSGGGSFTDTQYF
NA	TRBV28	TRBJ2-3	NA	TGTGCCAGCAGTTCGCGGGCAGGAACCCGCCGAAGGCCCACAGATACGCAGTATTTT	CASSSRAGTRRRPTDTQYF
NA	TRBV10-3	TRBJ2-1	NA	TGTGCCATCAGTGAGAGGGACAGGTGGGAGGGTGAGCAGTTCTTC	CAISERDRWEGEQFF
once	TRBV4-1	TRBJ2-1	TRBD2	TGCGCCAGCAGCCAAGGTCTAGCGGGAGGCCGCTCCAATGAGCAGTTCTTC	CASSQGLAGGRSNEQFF
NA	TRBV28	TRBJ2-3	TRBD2	TGTGCCAGCAGTAAAGCGGGGGTCACAGATACGCAGTATTTT	CASSKAGVTDTQYF
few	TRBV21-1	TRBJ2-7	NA	TGTGCCAGCAGCAAAGGACAGGGTGTCCACGAGCAGTACTTC	CASSKGQGVHEQYF
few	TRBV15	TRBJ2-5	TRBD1	TGTGCCACCAGCAGAGATCAAGGGGGCTACAATGAGCAGTACTTC	CATSRDQGGYNEQYF
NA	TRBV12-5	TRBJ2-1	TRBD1	TGTGCTAGTGGTTTGGGACTGCCGACAGGGCGGAATGAGCAGTTCTTC	CASGLGLPTGRNEQFF
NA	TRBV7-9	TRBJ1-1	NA	TGTGCCAGCAGCCCTTCAGGGTGGAGGACTGAAGCTTTCTTT	CASSPSGWRTEAFF
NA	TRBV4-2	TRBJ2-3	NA	TGTGCCAGCAGCCCCTACCCTCCTGGCACAGATACGCAGTATTTT	CASSPYPPGTDTQYF
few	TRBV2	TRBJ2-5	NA	TGTGCCAGCAGTGATTTGGATAGCGGCTCCCAAGAGACCCAGTACTTC	CASSDLDSGSQETQYF
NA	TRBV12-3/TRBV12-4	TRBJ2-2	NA	TGTGCCAGCAGTTTAGAGCTAGCTTCTGGCGGGGAGCTGTTTTTT	CASSLELASGGELFF
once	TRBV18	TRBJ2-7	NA	TGTGCCAGCTCACTCCGTGTGACGGCTACCTACGAGCAGTACTTC	CASSLRVTATYEQYF
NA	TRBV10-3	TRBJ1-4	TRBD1	TGTGCCATCAGTTCCCGACAGGGGATAACTAATGAAAAACTGTTTTTT	CAISSRQGITNEKLFF
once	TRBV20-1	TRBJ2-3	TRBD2	TGCAGTGCTAGAGAGATGGGACTAGCCACAGATATGCAGTATTTT	CSAREMGLATDMQYF
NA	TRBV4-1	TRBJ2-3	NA	TGCGCCAGCAGCCAAAGGAGGGCAGATACGCAGTATTTT	CASSQRRADTQYF
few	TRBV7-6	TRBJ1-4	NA	TGTGCCAGCAGCGGACGGGTCCCTCCAACTAATGAAAAACTGTTTTTT	CASSGRVPPTNEKLFF
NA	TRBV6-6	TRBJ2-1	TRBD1	TGTGCCAGCAGTTACTCACAGGGGCGGGATGAGCAGTTCTTC	CASSYSQGRDEQFF
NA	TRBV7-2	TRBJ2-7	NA	TGTGCCAGCAGCATCGGGATTCCCTACGAGCAGTACTTC	CASSIGIPYEQYF
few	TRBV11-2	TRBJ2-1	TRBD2	TGTGCCAGCAGCTCCGGGGCTAGCGGAAGCTCCTACAATGAGCAGTTCTTC	CASSSGASGSSYNEQFF
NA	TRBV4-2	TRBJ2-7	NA	TGTGCCAGCAGCCAAGAGCGGCTCCTCTACGAGCAGTACTTC	CASSQERLLYEQYF
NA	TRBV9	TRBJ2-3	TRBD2	TGTGCCAGCAGCTTAGGGCCCATAGGACTAGCGGGATTAGATACGCAGTATTTT	CASSLGPIGLAGLDTQYF
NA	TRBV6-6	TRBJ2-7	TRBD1	TGTGCCAGCAGTCCCAGGACAGGGGGTCTCTACGAGCAGTACTTC	CASSPRTGGLYEQYF
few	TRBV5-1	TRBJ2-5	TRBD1	TGCGCCAGCAGCGCCTACCTCGTCTCCGGGACAGGCTTAGAGACCCAGTACTTC	CASSAYLVSGTGLETQYF
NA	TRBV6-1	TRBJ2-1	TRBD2	TGTGCCAGCCAAGAAGGGATAGCCGGGACTAGCGGGAATGAGCAGTTCTTC	CASQEGIAGTSGNEQFF
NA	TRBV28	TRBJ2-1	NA	TGTGCCAGCGTCGGGACAAATGGCAATGAGCAGTTCTTC	CASVGTNGNEQFF
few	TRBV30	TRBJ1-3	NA	TGTGCCTGGAGTGTACATCGGGGAATCTGGAACACCATATATTTT	CAWSVHRGIWNTIYF
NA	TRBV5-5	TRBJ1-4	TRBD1	TGTGCCAGCAGCTTCCGGGACAGGGAGGGTGAAAAACTGTTTTTT	CASSFRDREGEKLFF
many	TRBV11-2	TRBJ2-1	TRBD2	TGTGCCAGCAGCTTAGGCGGGGGGCTCAATGAGCAGTTCTTC	CASSLGGGLNEQFF
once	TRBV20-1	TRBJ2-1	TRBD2	TGCAGTGTCATGTCCCCAGCGGGAGGGACCTACAATGAGCAGTTCTTC	CSVMSPAGGTYNEQFF
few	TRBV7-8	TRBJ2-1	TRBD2	TGTGCCAGCAGCTTAGCGAGGCTAGCGGGAGTGGTCGGCTACAATGAGCAGTTCTTC	CASSLARLAGVVGYNEQFF
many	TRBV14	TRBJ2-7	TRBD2	TGTGCCAGCAGCCCGGGACTAGCAAGTGAGCAGTACTTC	CASSPGLASEQYF
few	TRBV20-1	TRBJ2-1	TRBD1	TGCAGTGCTTCCAGGGGGCTAGACAATGAGCAGTTCTTC	CSASRGLDNEQFF
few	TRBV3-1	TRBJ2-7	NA	TGTGCCAGCAGCCAAGTAACTACCAACGAGCAGTACTTC	CASSQVTTNEQYF
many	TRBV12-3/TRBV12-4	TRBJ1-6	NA	TGTGCCAGCAGTTCGACCAGACTCGGGACACCCCTCCACTTT	CASSSTRLGTPLHF
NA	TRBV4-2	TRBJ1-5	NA	TGTGCCAGCAGCCAAGATTGGCAGGGCTATCAGCCCCAGCATTTT	CASSQDWQGYQPQHF
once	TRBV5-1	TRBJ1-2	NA	TGCGCCGGCAGCTCCCCTAACTATGGCTACACCTTC	CAGSSPNYGYTF
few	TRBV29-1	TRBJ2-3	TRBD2	TGCAGCGTTGAAGGCGGCGGGGGGACAGATACGCAGTATTTT	CSVEGGGGTDTQYF
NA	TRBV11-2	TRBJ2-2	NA	TGTGCCAGCAGCTTAGTACAGGGTATAGCCGCCGGGGAGCTGTTTTTT	CASSLVQGIAAGELFF
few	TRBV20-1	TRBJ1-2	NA	TGCAGTGCTAGAGATTTGGGCGCAGGGAGGGGAAACTATGGCTACACCTTC	CSARDLGAGRGNYGYTF
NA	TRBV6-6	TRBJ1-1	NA	TGTGCCAGCAAAAAGGGGGTAAGCATGAACACTGAAGCTTTCTTT	CASKKGVSMNTEAFF
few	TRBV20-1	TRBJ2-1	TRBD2	TGCAGTGCCCCGGGGGAGGCGGGAGTGAATGAGCAGTTCTTC	CSAPGEAGVNEQFF
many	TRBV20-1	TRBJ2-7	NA	TGCAGTGCTAGAGTACTCTACGAGCAGTACTTC	CSARVLYEQYF
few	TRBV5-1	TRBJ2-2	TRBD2	TGCGCCAGCAGCGCGGGACTAGAAAACACCGGGGAGCTGTTTTTT	CASSAGLENTGELFF
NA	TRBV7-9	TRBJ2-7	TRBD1	TGTGCCAGCAGCTTAACGATGACAGGGGGCTACGAGCAGTACTTC	CASSLTMTGGYEQYF
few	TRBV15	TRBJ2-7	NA	TGTGCCACCAGCAGAGCGGTGAGAGGGTTCCACGAGCAGTACTTC	CATSRAVRGFHEQYF
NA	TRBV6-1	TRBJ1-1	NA	TGTGCCAGCACCCGGACACCGAACACTGAAGCTTTCTTT	CASTRTPNTEAFF
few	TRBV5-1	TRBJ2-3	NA	TGCGCCAGCAGCTTCGGAGGGCCCGACACAGATACGCAGTATTTT	CASSFGGPDTDTQYF
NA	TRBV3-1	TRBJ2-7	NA	TGTGCCAGCAGCCAAGTTAGCCCGAGGGTGGAGCAGTACTTC	CASSQVSPRVEQYF
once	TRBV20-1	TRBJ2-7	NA	TGCAGTGCTAGAGATCATCGGGAGAGGTCCTACGAGCAGTACTTC	CSARDHRERSYEQYF
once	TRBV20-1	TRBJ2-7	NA	TGCAGTGCAGTCGGAAGCTCCTACAATGAGCAGTACTTC	CSAVGSSYNEQYF
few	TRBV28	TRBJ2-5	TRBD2	TGTGCCAGCAGTTTTAGCCGGGAGGAGGGGGAGACCCAGTACTTC	CASSFSREEGETQYF
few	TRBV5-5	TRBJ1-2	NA	TGTGCCAGCAGCTTGGGCGGGGCGGGGTACGTCTATGGCTACACCTTC	CASSLGGAGYVYGYTF
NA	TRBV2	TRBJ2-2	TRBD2	TGTGCCAGCCTTAGCGGGGCGAACACCGGGGAGCTGTTTTTT	CASLSGANTGELFF
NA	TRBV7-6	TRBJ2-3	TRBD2	TGTGCCAGCAGCTTACGAGCGGGAGGAACTAGCACAGATACGCAGTATTTT	CASSLRAGGTSTDTQYF
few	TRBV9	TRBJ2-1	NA	TGTGCCAGCAGCAATTTCCCAGGGGGGATCAATGAGCAGTTCTTC	CASSNFPGGINEQFF
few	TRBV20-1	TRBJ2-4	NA	TGCAGTGCTACACCCTCTTGGCCGGGCCCAAACATTCAGTACTTC	CSATPSWPGPNIQYF
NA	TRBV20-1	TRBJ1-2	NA	TGCAGTGCTAGAGATCCGAGATATACGGGCTACACCTTC	CSARDPRYTGYTF